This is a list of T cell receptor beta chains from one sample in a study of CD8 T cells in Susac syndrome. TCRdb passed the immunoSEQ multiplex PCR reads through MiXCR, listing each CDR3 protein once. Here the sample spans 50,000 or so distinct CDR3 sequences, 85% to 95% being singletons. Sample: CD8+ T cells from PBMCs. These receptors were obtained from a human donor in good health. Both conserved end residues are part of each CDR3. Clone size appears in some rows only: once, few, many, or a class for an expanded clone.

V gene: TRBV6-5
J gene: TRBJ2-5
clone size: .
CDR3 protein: CASTPSSQETQYF

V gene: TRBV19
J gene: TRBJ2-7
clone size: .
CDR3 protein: CTSSPWTGDSYEQYF

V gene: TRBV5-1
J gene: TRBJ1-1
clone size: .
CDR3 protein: CASSLVIIQAGGDTEAFF

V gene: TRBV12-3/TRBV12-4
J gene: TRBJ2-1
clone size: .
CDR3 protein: CASSLGSGQGAFNEQFF

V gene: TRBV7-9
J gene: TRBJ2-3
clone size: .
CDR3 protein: CASSRQVPTDTQYF

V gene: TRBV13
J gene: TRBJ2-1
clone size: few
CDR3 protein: CASSLKISHNEQFF

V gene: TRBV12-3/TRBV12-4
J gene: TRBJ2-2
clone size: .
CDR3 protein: CASSPAGEYTGELFF

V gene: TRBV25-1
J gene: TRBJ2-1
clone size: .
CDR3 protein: CASLAGVAYNEQFF

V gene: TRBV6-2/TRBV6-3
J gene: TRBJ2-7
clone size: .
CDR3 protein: CASSWEFYEQYF

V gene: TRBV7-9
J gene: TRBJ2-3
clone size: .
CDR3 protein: CASSFPERELTDTQYF

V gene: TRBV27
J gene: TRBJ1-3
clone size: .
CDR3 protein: CASQGAGNTIYF

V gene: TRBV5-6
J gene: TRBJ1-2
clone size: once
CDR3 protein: CASSLANEAVGGYTF

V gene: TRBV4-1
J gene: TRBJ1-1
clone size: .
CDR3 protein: CASSPRENTEAFF

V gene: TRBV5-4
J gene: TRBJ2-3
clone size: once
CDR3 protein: CASSGDRASTDTQYF

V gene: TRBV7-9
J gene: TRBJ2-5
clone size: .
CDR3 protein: CASSFAFGQGYWSETQYF

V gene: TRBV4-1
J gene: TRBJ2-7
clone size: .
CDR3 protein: CASSQDRGATYEQYF

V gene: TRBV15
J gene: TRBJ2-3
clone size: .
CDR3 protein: CATSRDIRTSDTQYF

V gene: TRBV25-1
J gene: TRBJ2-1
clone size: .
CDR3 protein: CASSEPGLAKNEQFF

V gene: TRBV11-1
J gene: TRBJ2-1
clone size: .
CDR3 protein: CASSFGGQPTNRRSYNEQFF

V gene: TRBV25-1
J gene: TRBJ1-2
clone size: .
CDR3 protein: CASSERWTGNGYTF

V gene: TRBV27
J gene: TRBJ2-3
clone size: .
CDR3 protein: CATTGLRRDTQYF

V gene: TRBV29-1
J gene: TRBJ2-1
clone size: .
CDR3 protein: CSVERLDRGNEQFF

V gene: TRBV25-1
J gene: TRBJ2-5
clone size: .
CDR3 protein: CASSEQGQGIQETQYF

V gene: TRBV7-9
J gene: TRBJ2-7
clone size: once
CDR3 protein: CASSLAQGTYEQYF

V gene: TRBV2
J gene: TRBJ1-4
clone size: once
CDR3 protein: CASSSGTPGLFF

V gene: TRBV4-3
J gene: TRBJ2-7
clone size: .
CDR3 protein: CASSPRLASYEQYF

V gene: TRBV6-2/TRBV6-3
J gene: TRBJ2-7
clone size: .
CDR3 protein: CASSYSPAYEQYF

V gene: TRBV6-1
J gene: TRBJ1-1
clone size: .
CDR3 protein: CASSELIGGENTEAFF

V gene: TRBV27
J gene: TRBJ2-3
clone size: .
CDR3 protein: CASSPEGIPDTQYF

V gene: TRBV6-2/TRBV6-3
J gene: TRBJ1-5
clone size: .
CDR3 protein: CASSYGQNSNQPQHF

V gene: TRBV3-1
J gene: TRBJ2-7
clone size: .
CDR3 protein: CASSQDSVGGYEQYF

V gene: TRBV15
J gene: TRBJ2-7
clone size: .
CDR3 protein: CATSRDLLADEQYF

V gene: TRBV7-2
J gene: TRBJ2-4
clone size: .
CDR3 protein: CASSLTSGSAGNIQYF

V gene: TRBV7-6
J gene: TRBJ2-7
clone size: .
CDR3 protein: CASSLVGTRIDEQYF

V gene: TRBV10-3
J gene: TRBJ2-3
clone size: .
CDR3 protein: CAISESLTDTQYF

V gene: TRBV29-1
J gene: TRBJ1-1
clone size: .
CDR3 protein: CSGITRDSEAFF

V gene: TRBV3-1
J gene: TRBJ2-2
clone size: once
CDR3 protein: CASSFRALREYTGELFF

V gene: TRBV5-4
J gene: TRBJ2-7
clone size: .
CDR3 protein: CASSSNRTSGRLYEQYF

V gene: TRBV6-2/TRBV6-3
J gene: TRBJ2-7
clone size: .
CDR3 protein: CASSYARAYEQYF

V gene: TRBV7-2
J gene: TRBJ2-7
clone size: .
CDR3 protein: CASSLGEEGDVPYEQYF

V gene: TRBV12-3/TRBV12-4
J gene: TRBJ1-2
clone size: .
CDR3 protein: CASRPDRGDYGYTF

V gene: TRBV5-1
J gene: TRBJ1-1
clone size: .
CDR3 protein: CASSLVLHPNTEAFF

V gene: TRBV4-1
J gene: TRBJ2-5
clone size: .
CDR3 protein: CASSQWGAVQETQYF

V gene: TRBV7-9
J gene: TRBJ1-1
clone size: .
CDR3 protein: CASSATGKGTEAFF

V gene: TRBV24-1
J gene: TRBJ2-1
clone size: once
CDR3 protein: CATSETGGYNEQFF

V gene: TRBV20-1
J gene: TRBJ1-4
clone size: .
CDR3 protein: CSARDRGLSNEKLFF

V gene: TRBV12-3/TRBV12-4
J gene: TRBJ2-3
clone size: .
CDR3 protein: CATRQTDTQYF

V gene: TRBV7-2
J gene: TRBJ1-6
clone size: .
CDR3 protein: CASSPGPFNSPLHF

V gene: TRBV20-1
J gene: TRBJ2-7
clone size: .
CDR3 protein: CSAMFGGEGIYEQYF

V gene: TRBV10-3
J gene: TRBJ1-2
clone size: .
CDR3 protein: CAIRDRGNDYGYTF

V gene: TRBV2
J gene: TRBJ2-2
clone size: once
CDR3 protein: CASSEALGLANTGELFF

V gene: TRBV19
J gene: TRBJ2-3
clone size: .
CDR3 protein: CASSATLAGTSTDTQYF

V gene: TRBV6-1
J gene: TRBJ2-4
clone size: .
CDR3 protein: CASNSRGGTAGGNIQYF